This TCR beta chain was sequenced in a study of blood T cell repertoires in COVID-19. This CDR3 region has 17 residues. V was shortened by 2 bases and J by 7 bases, with 21 bases between the two germline ends. Germline CDR1 is MGHDK and CDR2 is SYGVNS. Clones were sequenced by immunoSEQ multiplex PCR, and TCRdb holds only the in-frame ones, with some missing. The sample includes 260,000 or so clones, 88% of them seen just once. Sequenced material: peripheral blood. The rearrangement joins TRBV25-1 to TRBJ2-1; TRBD2 might be the D (7 bases). The clonotype originates from a man aged 18-30 years with active or convalescent COVID-19. CDR3: CASSERGGGAFQNEQFF. For the CDR3, the DNA is TGTGCCAGCAGTGAACGAGGAGGGGGGGCCTTTCAGAATGAGCAGTTCTTC.